This T cell receptor beta chain is from a study of cytomegalovirus exposure and HLA in healthy donors listed by TCRdb under 2017. For context, the study as a whole: According to an earlier analysis of 550 to 750 of the donors, roughly 180 million T cells yielded 117 million unique TCR beta sequences and approximately 300 Gb of sequence data. An early release covering roughly 640 HLA-typed donors comprised 250 to 350 gigabases of sequencing data and about 90 million unique TCR sequences. Among the roughly 430 genotyped donors, approximately 82% belonged to the genetic ancestry cluster associated with self-reported Caucasian donors. The study was designed to test whether signatures of past pathogen exposure could be identified by cataloging public T cell receptors. The study used immunosequencing to profile the T cell repertoires of about 670 subjects and linked those repertoires to cytomegalovirus serostatus. Besides the first cohort of under 700 subjects, a separate validation cohort made up of around 120 different subjects was used. The study combined high-throughput TCR immunosequencing, statistical association of individual TCRs with disease status, and machine learning to predict cytomegalovirus infection status. A later analysis re-examined previously published TCR beta repertoires from just over 650 donors and added high-resolution HLA genotyping to investigate patterns of TCR occurrence. The later analysis used no new phenotypic data to find candidate immune exposures, relying instead on TCR beta sequences and their occurrence across donors. In an earlier analysis of 500 to 650 of the donors, high-throughput TCR beta sequencing was used to judge whether each TCR beta V gene segment behaved as functional or pseudogenic. Donor age, sex, ethnicity and CMV serostatus were compiled alongside the repertoire data. In a later genetic analysis, genome-wide SNP genotypes for about three fifths of the 666 donors were used, and that subset was treated as a discovery cohort. Every discovery cohort repertoire had been produced on one sequencing platform. HLA typing included class I and class II loci at four-digit resolution. The number of typed donors differed by locus: about 620-630 for A, B, C, DRB1 and DQB1; 522 for DQA1; over 600 for DPA1; and 450 to 480 for DPB1. Because of strong linkage in the cohort, five DR-DQ haplotypes were treated as single units for association and clustering. On average, about 200,000 unique TCR beta nucleotide sequences were sequenced per donor among some 420 genotyped donors of the cohort, with approximately 18% of those sequences being non-productive. Study-wide findings and limitations: Most CMV-associated TCR beta chains appeared to be HLA-restricted in a later analysis, and the HLA associations seemed to be driven largely by CMV exposure. A later analysis found that TCR association rates varied across HLA loci, with DRB1 alleles showing the most associated TCRs and HLA-C alleles the fewest. The classifier was reported to diagnose cytomegalovirus status with high specificity and sensitivity in both the original and validation cohorts. A later genetic analysis associated a missense DCLRE1C variant with V-gene and J-gene trimming of TCR beta chains, and an independent cohort replicated the association. A further reported finding was that TCR beta sequences accurately predicted the HLA-A and HLA-B alleles for most subjects in the first cohort. The study listed 150 to 200 TCR beta chains as associated with cytomegalovirus. In a later analysis, several top co-occurrence clusters were reported to appear linked to parvovirus B19, influenza, CMV and Epstein-Barr virus. In an earlier analysis of 500 to 650 of the donors, most TCR beta V segments appeared in productive rearrangements about 87% or about 30% of the time, broadly matching IMGT annotations. A few of the identified cytomegalovirus-associated TCR beta chains were confirmed in vitro to be specific for cytomegalovirus antigens. The 87-base-pair reads could not distinguish some IMGT-functional V segments, including TRBV6-2 and TRBV6-3, so those segments were excluded. Strong co-occurrence of HLA alleles, especially DR and DQ, made assigning TCR associations to individual alleles difficult. Because some donors lacked HLA typing at each locus, the association tests relied only on the typed subset. A group of highly shared sequence variants was considered likely to be a technical artifact of the sequencing pipeline. A later analysis associated some 17,000 TCR beta sequences with specific HLA alleles at a false discovery rate of 0.05. Because counts were too low, about 17 rarely observed V segments, including chromosome 9 orphons, were excluded from the earlier analysis of 500 to 700 of the donors. In a later analysis, HLA-associated TCR beta chains were found to be more clonally expanded and to have lower generation probabilities than equally common non-associated chains. The authors suggested that the approach could potentially be generalized to other disease states and immunological phenotypes. In this cohort, only TCR beta chains were sequenced, and detectable features were limited by the absence of alpha or paired-chain data. Most TCR sequences were observed very rarely across donors, whereas some public TCRs were present in many individuals. Compared with the 666-donor mean, donors in an Asian-associated ancestry cluster had fewer N-insertions in productive TCRs, according to a later genetic analysis. The presence/absence analyses assumed that sequencing depth was roughly uniform across donors, and that assumption may not be true. The only immune exposure information available for the cohort was CMV serostatus. Correlated functional status among segregating V segments might be attributable to linkage disequilibrium, but an unknown experimental factor could not be ruled out.

The cohort consisted of 670 or so healthy bone marrow donors. At the time of sampling, all cohort members were nominally healthy, though unrecorded immune exposures were likely present. The donor was CMV seropositive and belonged to the group of more than 250 seropositive cohort members. Each donor provided a peripheral blood sample, and peripheral blood mononuclear cells were used for TCR beta sequencing. Genomic DNA extraction from the blood cell samples was performed with the Qiagen DNeasy Blood Extraction Kit. The library was prepared using the immunoSEQ multiplex PCR assay. For the multiplex PCR, a mixture combining 60 forward primers for TCR Vbeta segments and 13 reverse primers for TCR Jbeta segments was used. The CDR3 region of rearranged TCR beta genes was amplified from genomic DNA by a multiplex PCR assay. The amplified TCR beta libraries were sequenced on the Illumina HiSeq System as 87-base-pair reads. Concerning the study's data processing: Across the 500 to 750 repertoires, a later analysis counted approximately 75 million unique TCR beta chains, approximately 10 million of which were shared by at least two donors. Raw reads were error-corrected and collapsed into unique sequences with a nearest-neighbor algorithm that merged closely related sequences to remove PCR and sequencing errors. Alignment of CDR3 sequences to IMGT reference sequences was used to assign V, D and J gene segments. Each retained sequence needed at least a six-nucleotide match to both a V gene segment and a J gene segment. Rearrangements were classified as productive when the CDR3 lacked stop codons and remained in frame with V and J, and all other rearrangements were classified as non-productive. CDR3 was defined by IMGT convention, running from the second conserved V-encoded cysteine to the conserved J-encoded phenylalanine. In an earlier analysis of around 540 of the donors, sequences lacking an unambiguous match to a single V gene segment were excluded. An earlier analysis of around 600 of the donors classified V segments as functional when productive rearrangements were above 56.7% and as segregating when the standard deviation between donors was above 5%. A statistical classification framework was developed to diagnose cytomegalovirus status using the catalog of TCR beta chain sequences. In a later analysis, TCR nucleotide sequences were compared against IMGT/GENE-DB human TR gene sequences so that V and J genes could be assigned. In a later analysis, CDR3 sequences and most-parsimonious VDJ recombination scenarios were assigned using the TCRdist pipeline. In a later analysis, each TCR beta chain was defined by its CDR3 amino acid sequence together with its V-gene family, and reads without a unique V-gene family were excluded. As a way to deal with suspected cross-contamination and a sequencing artifact, a later analysis dropped 450 to 600 nucleotide sequences that were highly shared and had low generation probability. For each public chain, a later analysis derived a clonal expansion index from normalized ranks of inferred template counts within each repertoire. In a later analysis, generation probabilities were computed with a VDJ recombination model fitted to out-of-frame rearrangements, and the resulting probabilities were checked against IGoR. A later analysis scored TCR-TCR, TCR-HLA and TCR-CMV co-occurrence with hypergeometric tests, applying a repertoire-size bias correction to TCR pairs. In a later analysis, false discovery rates were estimated by permuting HLA or CMV assignments 20 times. In a later analysis, co-occurring TCRs were grouped using DBSCAN, and TCRdist sequence similarity was added for clustering within HLA-allele-positive subsets. Co-occurrence clustering excluded repertoires with fewer than 30,000 or more than 120,000 public chains, plus five with anomalous nucleotide sharing. TCRdb limited this immuneACCESS table to in-frame rearrangements with V and J called. A share of clones is missing; checked studies link under half to unresolved V genes, and the rest is unexplained. V and J calls and clone size come straight from that table; D and trimming were deduced from the DNA. The sample table holds approximately 170,000 clones, of which 65% to 80% were seen once. Clones ranked in the top ten supply about 2.6% of the sample.

Germline trimming: 4 bases from V, 4 bases from J; junction bases outside gene matches: 7. Taken from cysteine to phenylalanine, the CDR3 has 17 residues. Solely the CDR3 DNA is kept, with 51 bases framed from the first base. CDR1 SGHTS and CDR2 YDEGEE were looked up in the germline V gene. Concerning this clone itself: Its antigen remains undetermined. One base away there is no much larger clone; base qualities are not given.

This TCR was recovered from a woman aged 35 to 49 in good health and CMV-seropositive. Recombination joined TRBV5-8 with TRBJ2-1; 14 of the junction bases match TRBD2. Input material: PBMCs. The DNA is TGTGCCAGCAGCCGAGGCGGGACTAGCGGGGGTTACAATGAGCAGTTCTTC. This yields the protein CASSRGGTSGGYNEQFF.